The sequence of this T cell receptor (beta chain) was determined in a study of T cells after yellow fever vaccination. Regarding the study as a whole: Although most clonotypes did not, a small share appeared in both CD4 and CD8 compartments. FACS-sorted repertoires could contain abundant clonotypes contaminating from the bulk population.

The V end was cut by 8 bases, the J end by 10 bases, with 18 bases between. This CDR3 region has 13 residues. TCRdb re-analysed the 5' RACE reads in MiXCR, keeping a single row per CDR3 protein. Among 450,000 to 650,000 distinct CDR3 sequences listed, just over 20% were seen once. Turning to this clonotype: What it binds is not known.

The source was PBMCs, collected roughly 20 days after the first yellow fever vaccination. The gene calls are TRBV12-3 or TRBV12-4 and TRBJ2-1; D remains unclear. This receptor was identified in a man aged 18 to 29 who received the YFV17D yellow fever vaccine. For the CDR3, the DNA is TGTGCCAGCGGCCTTGAGTTCCTACACGAGCAGTTCTTC. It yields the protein CASGLEFLHEQFF.